This T cell receptor beta chain derives from a study of T cell responses to AZD1222 COVID-19 vaccine. Assay: immunoSEQ multiplex PCR; the TCRdb copy retains only in-frame clones and omits some. The top ten hold approximately 2.2% of the sample, which has about 110,000 clones, around 94% seen once. The sample in question was peripheral blood, obtained on day 0 of AZD1222 vaccination. This TCR came from an adult in good health.

CDR3 DNA sequence: TGTGCCAGCAGGCCGGACGCCAGTTTAGGGCCCCAGCATTTT. This sequence encodes CASRPDASLGPQHF. The V gene is TRBV6-5, the J gene TRBJ1-5; D is ambiguous. The CDR3 contains 14 residues. CDR1 is MNHEY and CDR2 is SVGAGI in the germline V gene. V lost 6 bases and J lost 9, with 18 bases in between.